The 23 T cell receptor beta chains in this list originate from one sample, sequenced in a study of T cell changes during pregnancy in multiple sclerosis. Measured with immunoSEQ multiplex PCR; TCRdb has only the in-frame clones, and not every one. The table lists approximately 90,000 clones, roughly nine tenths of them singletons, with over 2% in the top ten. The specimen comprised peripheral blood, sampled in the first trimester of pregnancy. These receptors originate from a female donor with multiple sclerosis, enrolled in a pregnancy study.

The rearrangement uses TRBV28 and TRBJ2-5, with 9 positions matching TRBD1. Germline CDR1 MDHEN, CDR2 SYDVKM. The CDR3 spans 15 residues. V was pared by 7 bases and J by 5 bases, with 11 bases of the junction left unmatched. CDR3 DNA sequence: TGTGCCAGCACCCCTTGGGGACAGGGTAGGGAGACCCAGTACTTC. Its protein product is CASTPWGQGRETQYF.

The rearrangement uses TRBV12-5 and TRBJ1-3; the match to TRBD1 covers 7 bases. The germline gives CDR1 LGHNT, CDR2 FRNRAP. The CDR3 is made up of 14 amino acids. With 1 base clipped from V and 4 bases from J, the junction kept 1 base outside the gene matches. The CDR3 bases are TGTGCTAGTGGTTTGGGACAGGGAGGAAACACCATATATTTT. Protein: CASGLGQGGNTIYF.

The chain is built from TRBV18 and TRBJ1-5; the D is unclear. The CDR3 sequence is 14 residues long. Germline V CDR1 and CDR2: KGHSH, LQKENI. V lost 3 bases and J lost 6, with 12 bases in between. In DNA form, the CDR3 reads TGTGCCAGCTCACCTCAGAGGGAGAGTCAGCCCCAGCATTTT. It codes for CASSPQRESQPQHF.

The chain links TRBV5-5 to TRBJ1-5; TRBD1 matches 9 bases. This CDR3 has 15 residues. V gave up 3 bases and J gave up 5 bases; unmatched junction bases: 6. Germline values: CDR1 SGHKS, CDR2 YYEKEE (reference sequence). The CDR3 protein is CASSYEQGAYQPQHF. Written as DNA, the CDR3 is TGTGCCAGCAGCTACGAACAGGGGGCGTATCAGCCCCAGCATTTT.

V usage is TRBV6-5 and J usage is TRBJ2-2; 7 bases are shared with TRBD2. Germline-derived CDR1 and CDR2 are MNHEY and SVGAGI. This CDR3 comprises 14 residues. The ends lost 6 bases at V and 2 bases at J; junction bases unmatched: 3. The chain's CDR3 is CASRGDYNTGELFF. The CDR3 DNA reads TGTGCCAGCAGGGGGGACTACAACACCGGGGAGCTGTTTTTT.

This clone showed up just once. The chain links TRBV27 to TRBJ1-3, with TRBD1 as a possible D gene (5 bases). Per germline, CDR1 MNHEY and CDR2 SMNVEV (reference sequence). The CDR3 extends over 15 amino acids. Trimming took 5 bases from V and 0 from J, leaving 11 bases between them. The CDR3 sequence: CASSRQGTSGNTIYF. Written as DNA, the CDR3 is TGTGCCAGCAGTCGGCAGGGCACCTCTGGAAACACCATATATTTT.

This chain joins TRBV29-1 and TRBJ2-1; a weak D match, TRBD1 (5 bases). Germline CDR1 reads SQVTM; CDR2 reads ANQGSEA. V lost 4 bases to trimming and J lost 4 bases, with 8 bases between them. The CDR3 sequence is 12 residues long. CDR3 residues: CSVGQTYNEQFF. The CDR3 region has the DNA TGCAGCGTTGGACAGACGTACAATGAGCAGTTCTTC.

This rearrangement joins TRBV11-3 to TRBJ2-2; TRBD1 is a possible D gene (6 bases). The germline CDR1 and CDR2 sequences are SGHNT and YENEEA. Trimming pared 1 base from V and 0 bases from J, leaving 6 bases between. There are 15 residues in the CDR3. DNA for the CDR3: TGTGCCAGCAGCTTAGGGACAGCGAACACCGGGGAGCTGTTTTTT. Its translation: CASSLGTANTGELFF.

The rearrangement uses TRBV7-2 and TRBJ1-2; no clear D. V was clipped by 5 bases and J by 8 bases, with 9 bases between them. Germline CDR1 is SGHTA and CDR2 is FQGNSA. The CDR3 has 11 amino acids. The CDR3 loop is CASSPRFGYTF. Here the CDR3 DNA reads TGTGCCAGCAGCCCGAGATTCGGCTACACCTTC.

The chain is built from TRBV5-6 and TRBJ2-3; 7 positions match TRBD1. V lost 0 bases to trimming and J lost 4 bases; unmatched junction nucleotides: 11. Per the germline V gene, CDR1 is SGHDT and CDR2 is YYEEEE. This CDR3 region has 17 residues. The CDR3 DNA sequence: TGTGCCAGCAGCTTGGGGGGTGGCAGGGGGAAGGCAGATACGCAGTATTTT. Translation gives CASSLGGGRGKADTQYF.

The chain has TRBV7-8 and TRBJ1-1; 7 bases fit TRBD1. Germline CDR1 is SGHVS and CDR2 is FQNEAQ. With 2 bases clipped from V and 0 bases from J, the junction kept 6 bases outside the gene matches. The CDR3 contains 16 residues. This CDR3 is CASSLPGQVLNTEAFF. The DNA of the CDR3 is TGTGCCAGCAGCTTACCTGGACAGGTACTGAACACTGAAGCTTTCTTT.

CDR3 loop: CASSLKSSGADTQYF. The CDR3 DNA reads TGTGCCAGCAGCTTGAAATCTAGCGGGGCGGATACGCAGTATTTT. The chain joins TRBV5-6 to TRBJ2-3; 9 positions agree with TRBD2. V was clipped by 1 base and J by 6 bases; unmatched bases: 6. CDR1 is SGHDT and CDR2 is YYEEEE in the germline V gene. CDR3 length: 15 residues.

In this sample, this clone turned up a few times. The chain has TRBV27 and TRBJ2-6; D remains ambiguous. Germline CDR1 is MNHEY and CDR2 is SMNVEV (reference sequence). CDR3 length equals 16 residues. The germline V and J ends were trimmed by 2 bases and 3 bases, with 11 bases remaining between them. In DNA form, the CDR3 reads TGTGCCAGCAGTTTAACACCCAATCGTGGGGCCAACGTCCTGACTTTC. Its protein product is CASSLTPNRGANVLTF. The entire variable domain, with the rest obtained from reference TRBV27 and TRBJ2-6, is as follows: EAQVTQNPRYLITVTGKKLTVTCSQNMNHEYMSWYRQDPGLGLRQIYYSMNVEVTDKGDVPEGYKVSRKEKRNFPLILESPSPNQTSLYFCASSLTPNRGANVLTFGAGSRLTVL.

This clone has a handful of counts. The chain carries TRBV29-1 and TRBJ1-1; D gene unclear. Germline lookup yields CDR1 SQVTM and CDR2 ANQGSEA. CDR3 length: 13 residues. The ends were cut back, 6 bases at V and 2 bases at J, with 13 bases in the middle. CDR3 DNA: TGCAGCGTCCTCCATGGGAGTAACACTGAAGCTTTCTTT. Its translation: CSVLHGSNTEAFF.

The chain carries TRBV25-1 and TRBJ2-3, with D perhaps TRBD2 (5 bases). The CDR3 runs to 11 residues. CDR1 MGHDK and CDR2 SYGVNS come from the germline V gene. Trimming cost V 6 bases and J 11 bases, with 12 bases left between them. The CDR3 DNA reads TGTGCCAGCAGCCACGCCGGGGAGCAGTATTTT. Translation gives CASSHAGEQYF.

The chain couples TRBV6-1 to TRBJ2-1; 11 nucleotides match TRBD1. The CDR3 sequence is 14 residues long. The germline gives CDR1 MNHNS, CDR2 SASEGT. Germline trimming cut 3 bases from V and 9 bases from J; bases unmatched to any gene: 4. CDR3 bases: TGTGCCAGCAGTGACAGGACAGGGGGCCTTGAGCAGTTCTTC. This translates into CASSDRTGGLEQFF.

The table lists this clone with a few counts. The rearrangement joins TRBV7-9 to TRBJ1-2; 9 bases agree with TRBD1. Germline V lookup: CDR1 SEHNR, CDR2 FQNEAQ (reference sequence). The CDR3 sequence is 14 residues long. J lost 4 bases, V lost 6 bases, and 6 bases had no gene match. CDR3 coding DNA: TGTGCCAGCAGGGGGACAGGGTATACCTATGGCTACACCTTC. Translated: CASRGTGYTYGYTF. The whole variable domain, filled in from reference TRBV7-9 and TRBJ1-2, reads DTGVSQNPRHKITKRGQNVTFRCDPISEHNRLYWYRQTLGQGPEFLTYFQNEAQLEKSRLLSDRFSAERPKGSFSTLEIQRTEQGDSAMYLCASRGTGYTYGYTFGSGTRLTVV.

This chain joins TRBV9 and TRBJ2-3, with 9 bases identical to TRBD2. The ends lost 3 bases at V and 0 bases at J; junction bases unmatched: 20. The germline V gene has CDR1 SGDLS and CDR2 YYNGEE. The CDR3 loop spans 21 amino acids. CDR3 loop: CASSGGIDLLAGSSSTDTQYF. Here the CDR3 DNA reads TGTGCCAGCAGCGGGGGAATAGATTTACTAGCGGGCTCCTCTAGCACAGATACGCAGTATTTT.

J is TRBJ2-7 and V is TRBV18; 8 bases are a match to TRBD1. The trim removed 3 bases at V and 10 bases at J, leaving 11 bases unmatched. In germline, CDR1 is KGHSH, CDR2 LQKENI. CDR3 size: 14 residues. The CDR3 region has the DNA TGTGCCAGCTCACCTGGCGGACAGGGAAAGAAACAGTACTTC. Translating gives CASSPGGQGKKQYF.

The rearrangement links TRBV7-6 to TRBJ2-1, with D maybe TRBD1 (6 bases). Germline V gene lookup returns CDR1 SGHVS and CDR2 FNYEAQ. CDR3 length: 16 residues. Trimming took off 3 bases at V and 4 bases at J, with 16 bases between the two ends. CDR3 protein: CASSLGFQGQYNEQFF. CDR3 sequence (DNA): TGTGCCAGCAGCTTGGGTTTTCAAGGACAGTACAATGAGCAGTTCTTC.

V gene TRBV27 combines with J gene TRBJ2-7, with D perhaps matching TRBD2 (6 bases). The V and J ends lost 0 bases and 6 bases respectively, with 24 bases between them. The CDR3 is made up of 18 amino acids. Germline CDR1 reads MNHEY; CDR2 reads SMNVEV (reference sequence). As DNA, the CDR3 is TGTGCCAGCAGTTTATCACGACTAGACTGGGGCCCCAACTGCGAGCAGTACTTC. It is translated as CASSLSRLDWGPNCEQYF.

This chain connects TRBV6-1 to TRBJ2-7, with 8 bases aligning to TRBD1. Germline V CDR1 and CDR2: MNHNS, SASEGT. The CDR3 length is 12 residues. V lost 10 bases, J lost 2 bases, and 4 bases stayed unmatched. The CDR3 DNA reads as TGTGCCATCAGGGGGCAAACCTACGAGCAGTACTTC. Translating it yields CAIRGQTYEQYF.

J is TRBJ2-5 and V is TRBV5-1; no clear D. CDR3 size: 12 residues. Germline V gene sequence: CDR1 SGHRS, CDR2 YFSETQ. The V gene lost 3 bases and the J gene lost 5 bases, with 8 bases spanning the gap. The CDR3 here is CASSSRMETQYF. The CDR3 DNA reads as TGCGCCAGCAGCTCGAGAATGGAGACCCAGTACTTC.